A selection of T cell receptor beta chains follows, all from one sample in a study of PD-L1 blockade in urothelial cancer. Generated by immunoSEQ multiplex PCR, the TCRdb table keeps only in-frame clones and is missing some. Of 60,000 to 75,000 clones in the sample, approximately 86% are singletons; the top ten hold about 16%. The sample consisted of PBMCs, taken around atezolizumab (anti-PD-L1) treatment. These receptors originate from a man aged 60 to 69 with urothelial cancer. CDR3s leave out the opening cysteine and the closing phenylalanine or tryptophan.

v_gene	j_gene	CDR3aa
TRBV5-1	TRBJ1-1	ASSLLQGNTEAF
TRBV19	TRBJ1-6	ASSMPWGSVYNSPLH
TRBV18	TRBJ2-7	ASSRGTDSYEQY
TRBV5-4	TRBJ1-1	ASSSAEGVTEAF
TRBV2	TRBJ1-5	ASSPGTGRQPQH
TRBV12-5	TRBJ1-5	ASGLGDRTGNQPQH
TRBV6-1	TRBJ2-7	ASSLGTALYEQY
TRBV25-1	TRBJ2-1	ASSMTSGGAYNEQF
TRBV5-1	TRBJ2-3	ASSPGQGRSSTDTQY
TRBV4-2	TRBJ2-7	ASSQVILGNGTTYEQY
TRBV7-8	TRBJ2-7	ASSLVGQAYEQY
TRBV15	TRBJ1-6	ATSRERPGPSPLH
TRBV27	TRBJ2-7	ASSFKGIPYEQY
TRBV7-2	TRBJ2-6	ASSPSVRAGANVLT
TRBV2	TRBJ1-2	ASSGRQGSYGYT
TRBV7-9	TRBJ2-1	ASSLASTEGEQF
TRBV10-3	TRBJ1-2	ASSWAGQGVGSNYGYT